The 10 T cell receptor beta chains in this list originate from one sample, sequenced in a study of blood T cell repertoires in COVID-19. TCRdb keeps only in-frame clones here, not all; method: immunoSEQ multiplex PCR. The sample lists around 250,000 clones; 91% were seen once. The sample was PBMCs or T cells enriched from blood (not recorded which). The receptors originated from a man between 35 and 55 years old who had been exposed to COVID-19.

The CDR3 region has the DNA TGTGCCAGCAGCTTGACCTCACTACGGGTTGCCGGGGAGCTGTTTTTT. Its protein product is CASSLTSLRVAGELFF. The chain links TRBV7-2 to TRBJ2-2; D gene uncertain. Germline V gene sequence: CDR1 SGHTA, CDR2 FQGNSA. Trimming left V 3 bases short and J 6 bases short, with 17 bases between. This CDR3 is built from 16 residues.

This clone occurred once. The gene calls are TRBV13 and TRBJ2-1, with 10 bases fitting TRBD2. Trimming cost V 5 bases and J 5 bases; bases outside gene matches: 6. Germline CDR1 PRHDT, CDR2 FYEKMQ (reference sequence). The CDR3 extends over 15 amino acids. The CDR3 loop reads CASSRGTSVDNEQFF. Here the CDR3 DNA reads TGTGCCAGCAGCCGCGGGACTAGCGTTGACAATGAGCAGTTCTTC.

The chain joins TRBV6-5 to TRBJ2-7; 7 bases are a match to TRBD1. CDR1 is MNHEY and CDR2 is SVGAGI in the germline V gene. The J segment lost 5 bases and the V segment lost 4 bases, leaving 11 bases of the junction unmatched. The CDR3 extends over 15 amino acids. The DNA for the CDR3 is TGTGCCAGCAGTTCCGGGCGAGGACAGGCCCACGAGCAGTACTTC. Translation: CASSSGRGQAHEQYF.

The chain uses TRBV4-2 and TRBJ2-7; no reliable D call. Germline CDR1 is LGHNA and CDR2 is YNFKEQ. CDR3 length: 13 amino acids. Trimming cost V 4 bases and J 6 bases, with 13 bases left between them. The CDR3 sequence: CASSLHGGSEQYF. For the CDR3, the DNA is TGTGCCAGCAGCCTTCATGGCGGTAGCGAGCAGTACTTC.

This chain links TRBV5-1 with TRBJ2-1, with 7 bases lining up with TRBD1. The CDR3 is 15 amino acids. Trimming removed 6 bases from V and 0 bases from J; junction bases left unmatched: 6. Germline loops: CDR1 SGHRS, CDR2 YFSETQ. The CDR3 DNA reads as TGCGCCAGCACCATACAGGGGAGCTCCTACAATGAGCAGTTCTTC. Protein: CASTIQGSSYNEQFF. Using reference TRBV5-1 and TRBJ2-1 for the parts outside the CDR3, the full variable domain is KAGVTQTPRYLIKTRGQQVTLSCSPISGHRSVSWYQQTPGQGLQFLFEYFSETQRNKGNFPGRFSGRQFSNSRSEMNVSTLELGDSALYLCASTIQGSSYNEQFFGPGTRLTVL.

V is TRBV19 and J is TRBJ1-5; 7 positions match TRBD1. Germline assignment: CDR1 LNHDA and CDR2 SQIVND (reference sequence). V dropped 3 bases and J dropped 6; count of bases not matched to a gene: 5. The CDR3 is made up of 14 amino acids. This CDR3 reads CASSIRGGGQPQHF. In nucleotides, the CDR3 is TGTGCCAGTAGTATTCGAGGGGGCGGTCAGCCCCAGCATTTT.

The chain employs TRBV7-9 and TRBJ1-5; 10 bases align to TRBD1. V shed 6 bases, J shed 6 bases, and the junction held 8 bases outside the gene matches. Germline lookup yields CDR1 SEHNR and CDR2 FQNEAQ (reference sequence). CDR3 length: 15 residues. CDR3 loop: CASSRDRGQSQPQHF. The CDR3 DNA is TGTGCCAGCAGTCGAGACAGGGGGCAAAGTCAGCCCCAGCATTTT. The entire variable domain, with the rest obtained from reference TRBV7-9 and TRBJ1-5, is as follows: DTGVSQNPRHKITKRGQNVTFRCDPISEHNRLYWYRQTLGQGPEFLTYFQNEAQLEKSRLLSDRFSAERPKGSFSTLEIQRTEQGDSAMYLCASSRDRGQSQPQHFGDGTRLSIL.

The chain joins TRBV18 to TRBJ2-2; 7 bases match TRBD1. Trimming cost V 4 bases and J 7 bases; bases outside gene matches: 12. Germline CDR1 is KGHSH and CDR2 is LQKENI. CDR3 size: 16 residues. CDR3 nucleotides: TGTGCCAGCTCACAAATCATCACAGGGGTCGGCGGGGAGCTGTTTTTT. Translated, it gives CASSQIITGVGGELFF.

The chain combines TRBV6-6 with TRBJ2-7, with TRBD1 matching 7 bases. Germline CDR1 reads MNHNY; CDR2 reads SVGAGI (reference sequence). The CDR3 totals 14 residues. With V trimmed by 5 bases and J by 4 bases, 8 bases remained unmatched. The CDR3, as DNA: TGTGCCAGCAGTCCACCGGGACAGCTATACGAGCAGTACTTC. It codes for CASSPPGQLYEQYF.

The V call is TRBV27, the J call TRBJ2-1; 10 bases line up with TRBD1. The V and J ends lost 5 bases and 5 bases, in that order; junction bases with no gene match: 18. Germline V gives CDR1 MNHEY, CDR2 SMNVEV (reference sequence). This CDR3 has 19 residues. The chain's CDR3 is CASSPYWETGGSMNNEQFF. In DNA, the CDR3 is TGTGCCAGCAGTCCATATTGGGAGACAGGGGGCTCAATGAACAATGAGCAGTTCTTC.